This passage covers 17 T cell receptor beta chains from one sample sequenced in a study of response to subunit inactivated influenza vaccine. Each CDR3 protein gets one entry after TCRdb re-called the RT-PCR reads with MiXCR. The repertoire holds 860,000 or so distinct CDR3 sequences, roughly 20% seen once, with roughly 10% in the top ten. Here the sequenced sample was PBMCs from blood, taken less than 6 days after vaccination. The source of these receptors is a man aged 50-59 years who received an inactivated influenza vaccine.

This rearrangement joins TRBV5-1 to TRBJ1-1, with TRBD1 matching 8 bases. V lost 6 bases and J lost 3; bases outside the gene matches: 4. Germline CDR1 SGHRS, CDR2 YFSETQ. The CDR3 extends over 13 amino acids. The CDR3 DNA reads TGCGCCAGCACCAGGGGGCAGGACACTGAAGCTTTCTTT. Translating it yields CASTRGQDTEAFF.

Written as DNA, the CDR3 is TGTGCCAGCAGCTTTACCGACAGTCGACTGTTTTTT. Amino acids: CASSFTDSRLFF. The chain is built from TRBV7-9 and TRBJ1-4; D might be TRBD1 (5 bases). CDR3 length: 12 amino acids. The V and J ends lost 3 bases and 13 bases respectively, with 12 bases between them. Germline V gene data show CDR1 as SEHNR and CDR2 as FQNEAQ (reference sequence).

J is TRBJ2-7 and V is TRBV20-1; D is unclear. Germline assignment: CDR1 DFQATT and CDR2 SNEGSKA (reference sequence). V was clipped by 8 bases and J by 6 bases, with 17 bases between them. The CDR3 has 12 residues. For the CDR3, the DNA is TGCAGTCCATCTCTATCTCCTGGCGAGCAGTACTTC. It specifies CSPSLSPGEQYF.

The V and J genes are TRBV20-1 and TRBJ2-6; unclear D gene. The CDR3 length is 13 residues. The V end lost 0 bases, the J end lost 2 bases, and 2 bases lay between the germline ends. Germline CDR1 is DFQATT and CDR2 is SNEGSKA (reference sequence). The CDR3 spells CSARDTGANVLTF. CDR3 in DNA: TGCAGTGCTAGAGATACTGGGGCCAACGTCCTGACTTTC.

This clonotype was counted only a few times. V gene TRBV20-1 combines with J gene TRBJ2-7; weak D call: TRBD1 (6 bases). This CDR3 contains 14 residues. Germline lookup yields CDR1 DFQATT and CDR2 SNEGSKA (reference sequence). V shed 0 bases and J shed 3 bases, with 12 bases lying between them. CDR3 sequence reads: CSARDGTGIYEQYF. The CDR3 DNA follows: TGCAGTGCTAGAGATGGAACAGGGATCTACGAGCAGTACTTC.

This clonotype has only a few counts. The gene calls are TRBV6-2 or TRBV6-3 and TRBJ2-5, with D possibly called TRBD1 or TRBD2 (5 bases each). From germline, CDR1 is MNHEY and CDR2 SVGEGT. The CDR3 runs 13 residues. The V end lost 4 bases, the J end lost 8 bases, and 14 bases lay between the germline ends. CDR3 DNA sequence: TGTGCCAGCAGTTGGGGGATAGAGAGTACCCAGTACTTC. Protein product: CASSWGIESTQYF.

The J gene is TRBJ2-2, the V gene TRBV15, with D perhaps being TRBD1 or TRBD2 (6 bases each). V was trimmed by 4 bases and J by 2 bases, leaving 14 bases between them. The CDR3 extends over 16 amino acids. CDR1 and CDR2 from the germline V gene are LNHNV and YYDKDF (reference sequence). The CDR3 coding sequence is TGTGCCACCAGCACAGAGGGGGGACATAACACCGGGGAGCTGTTTTTT. It translates to CATSTEGGHNTGELFF. Using reference TRBV15 and TRBJ2-2 for the parts outside the CDR3, the full variable domain is DAMVIQNPRYQVTQFGKPVTLSCSQTLNHNVMYWYQQKSSQAPKLLFHYYDKDFNNEADTPDNFQSRRPNTSFCFLDIRSPGLGDTAMYLCATSTEGGHNTGELFFGEGSRLTVL.

CDR3 sequence reads: CASSLWDKYNEQFF. In DNA, the CDR3 is TGTGCCAGCAGCTTATGGGACAAATACAATGAGCAGTTCTTC. The rearrangement joins TRBV7-2 to TRBJ2-1, with a tentative D call TRBD1 (6 bases). Germline assignment: CDR1 SGHTA and CDR2 FQGNSA. Trimming removed 2 bases at V and 4 bases at J, with 9 bases between. This CDR3 contains 14 residues. Full variable domain (missing parts from reference TRBV7-2 and TRBJ2-1): GAGVSQSPSNKVTEKGKDVELRCDPISGHTALYWYRQSLGQGLEFLIYFQGNSAPDKSGLPSDRFSAERTGGSVSTLTIQRTQQEDSAVYLCASSLWDKYNEQFFGPGTRLTVL.

This sequence joins TRBV10-3 and TRBJ2-3; D is unresolved. Deletions cut 0 bases from V and 2 bases from J, with 6 bases between. The V gene's germline CDR1 is ENHRY and CDR2 SYGVKD. CDR3 length: 14 amino acids. This CDR3 reads CAISESGPTDTQYF. The CDR3 bases are TGTGCCATCAGTGAGTCGGGCCCCACAGATACGCAGTATTTT.

This clonotype has only a few counts. The chain is built from TRBV29-1 and TRBJ2-2; D could derive from TRBD1 or TRBD2 (5 bases each). The CDR3 runs 14 residues. Trimming took off 6 bases at V and 2 bases at J, with 13 bases between the two ends. Germline V gene sequence: CDR1 SQVTM, CDR2 ANQGSEA. The DNA for the CDR3 is TGCAGCGTAGAGACCGGGACCAACACCGGGGAGCTGTTTTTT. Protein: CSVETGTNTGELFF.

This clonotype showed up just a few times. The chain joins TRBV7-2 to TRBJ2-7; 12 bases map to TRBD2. Trimming cost V 5 bases and J 9 bases; bases outside gene matches: 17. Per germline, CDR1 SGHTA and CDR2 FQGNSA. The CDR3 contains 17 residues. The CDR3 spells CASSDTPLAGGALGQYF. CDR3 DNA: TGTGCCAGCAGCGACACGCCACTAGCGGGAGGCGCCTTAGGGCAGTACTTC.

The rearrangement links TRBV7-2 to TRBJ1-1; TRBD1 is a possible D gene (6 bases). Germline V CDR1 and CDR2: SGHTA, FQGNSA. The CDR3 is 15 residues long. Trimming stripped 2 bases from V and 1 base from J, with 11 bases between. The CDR3 sequence: CASSLQPGANTEAFF. The CDR3 nucleotides read TGTGCCAGCAGCTTACAACCGGGGGCGAACACTGAAGCTTTCTTT.

The J gene is TRBJ1-4, the V gene TRBV4-3, with D possibly TRBD1 on 5 matching bases. Germline CDR1 LGHNA, CDR2 YSLEER. V was shortened by 3 bases and J by 8 bases, with 7 bases between the two germline ends. The CDR3 consists of 12 residues. Here the CDR3 DNA reads TGCGCCAGCAGCCAGGGGACCGAAAAACTGTTTTTT. Translation gives CASSQGTEKLFF.

This clonotype was found many times. The V call is TRBV7-2, the J call TRBJ2-3, with TRBD2 matching over 8 bases. Germline CDR1 is SGHTA and CDR2 is FQGNSA. The CDR3 covers 17 residues. Unmatched junction bases numbered 7, after V lost 2 bases and J lost 0 bases. Here the CDR3 DNA reads TGTGCCAGCAGCTTACAGAGCGGGGGCGCTAGCACAGATACGCAGTATTTT. Translation gives CASSLQSGGASTDTQYF.

The table lists this clonotype with a few counts. V gene TRBV6-2 or TRBV6-3 combines with J gene TRBJ1-1; D is unclear. The CDR3 totals 12 residues. Germline CDR1 is MNHEY and CDR2 is SVGEGT. Between the trimmed V and J ends, which lost 6 bases and 6 bases, there was a span of 11 bases. Here the CDR3 reads CASSLYYSEAFF. DNA for the CDR3: TGTGCCAGCAGCCTTTATTACTCTGAAGCTTTCTTT.

The chain recombines TRBV2 with TRBJ1-3; 8 bases match TRBD1. CDR3 length: 16 amino acids. Germline-derived CDR1 and CDR2 are SNHLY and FYNNEI. V shed 4 bases, J shed 0 bases, and the junction held 5 bases outside the gene matches. In DNA, the CDR3 is TGTGCCAGCAGTGGAAGGACAGGGAACTCTGGAAACACCATATATTTT. It specifies CASSGRTGNSGNTIYF.

This clonotype appeared a few times. The rearrangement joins TRBV5-1 to TRBJ2-2; D may match TRBD1 or TRBD2 (5 bases each). This CDR3 spans 15 amino acids. Trimming cost V 5 bases and J 8 bases, with 19 bases left between them. The germline V gene has CDR1 SGHRS and CDR2 YFSETQ. Here the CDR3 reads CASSFTRDPTGELFF. The CDR3 coding sequence is TGCGCCAGCAGTTTCACGAGGGACCCTACGGGGGAGCTGTTTTTT.